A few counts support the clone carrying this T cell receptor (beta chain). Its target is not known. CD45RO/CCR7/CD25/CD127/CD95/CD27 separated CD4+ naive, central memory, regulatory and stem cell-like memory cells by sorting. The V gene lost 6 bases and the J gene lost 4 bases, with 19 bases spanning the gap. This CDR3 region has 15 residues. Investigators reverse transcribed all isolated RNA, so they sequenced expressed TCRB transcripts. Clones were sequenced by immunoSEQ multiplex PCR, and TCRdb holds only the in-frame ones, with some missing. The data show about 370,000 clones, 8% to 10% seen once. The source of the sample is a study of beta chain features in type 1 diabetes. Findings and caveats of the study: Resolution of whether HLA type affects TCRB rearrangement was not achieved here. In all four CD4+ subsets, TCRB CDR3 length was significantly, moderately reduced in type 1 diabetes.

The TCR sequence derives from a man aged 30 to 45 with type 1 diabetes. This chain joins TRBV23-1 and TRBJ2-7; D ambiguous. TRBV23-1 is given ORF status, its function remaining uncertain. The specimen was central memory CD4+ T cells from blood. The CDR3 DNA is TGCGCCAGCAGCCTCGGTGCAAGAGATCCTTACGAGCAGTACTTC. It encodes CASSLGARDPYEQYF.